This T cell receptor (beta chain) was captured in a study of blood T cells in healthy people across ages. Study details: Roughly one uniquely barcoded beta molecule per two T cells was captured. The study's findings and limits: The study found more naive CD4+ cells and higher diversity in long-lived than aged donors.

CDR1 and CDR2 from the germline V gene are DFQATT and SNEGSKA (reference sequence). V dropped 5 bases and J dropped 1 base, with 24 bases sitting between them. CDR3 length equals 17 residues. Alongside a J-beta primer mix, a sample-barcoded 5' primer served in a second PCR lasting about 7 to 11 cycles. One entry per CDR3 protein results from TCRdb running MiXCR on the 5' RACE reads. The sample has fewer than 900,000 distinct CDR3 sequences, 30% to 45% seen once. This clonotype was observed many times. Antigen: not known. This chain connects TRBV20-1 to TRBJ2-7; TRBD1 is a possible D gene (6 bases). The sample comprised blood. This clonotype originated in a man aged 18 to 35 in good health. The CDR3 DNA reads TGCAGTGCTTCAAGAAGGGGCTTTAGACAGGTGTCCTACGAGCAGTACTTC. Protein: CSASRRGFRQVSYEQYF.